The 25 T cell receptor beta chains in this list originate from one sample, sequenced in a study of shared clonotypes between healthy human individuals. Only CD45RO-negative cells positively selected for CCR7 counted as naive CD8 cells, so terminally differentiated effector memory CD45RA+ cells were excluded. Here immunoSEQ multiplex PCR was the method, and the copy in TCRdb shows in-frame clones only, minus some. The sample carries about 870,000 clones, 80% to 95% recorded once. The specimen sequenced was naive CD8+ T cells sorted from blood. The receptors here all came from a man aged 25 to 45 in good health.

The chain is built from TRBV27 and TRBJ2-7, with D unresolved. The CDR3 totals 14 residues. Trimming removed 2 bases from V and 4 bases from J, with 12 bases in between. The germline V gene encodes CDR1 MNHEY and CDR2 SMNVEV (reference sequence). This chain's CDR3 is CASSLAGSRYEQYF. The CDR3 nucleotides read TGTGCCAGCAGTTTAGCAGGTAGCCGTTACGAGCAGTACTTC.

V is TRBV7-9 and J is TRBJ1-2; 9 nucleotides match TRBD1. The CDR3 loop spans 14 amino acids. Trimming removed 2 bases from V and 8 bases from J; junction bases left unmatched: 6. CDR1 and CDR2 from the germline V gene are SEHNR and FQNEAQ (reference sequence). The CDR3 DNA sequence: TGTGCCAGCAGCTTATTGGGACAGGGAGGAGGCTACACCTTC. Its translation is CASSLLGQGGGYTF.

This clone was detected only once. V usage is TRBV7-9 and J usage is TRBJ2-7, with 7 bases fitting TRBD1. This CDR3 region has 15 residues. Germline V gene lookup returns CDR1 SEHNR and CDR2 FQNEAQ (reference sequence). The ends lost 4 bases at V and 2 bases at J; junction bases unmatched: 8. The CDR3 coding sequence is TGTGCCAGCAGCTCGACCGGGACAGATGCCTACGAGCAGTACTTC. It translates to CASSSTGTDAYEQYF.

The chain combines TRBV7-2 with TRBJ2-7, with TRBD1 matching 7 bases. CDR1 and CDR2 (germline): SGHTA, FQGNSA. V lost 5 bases to trimming and J lost 4 bases; unmatched junction nucleotides: 5. This CDR3 comprises 13 residues. The CDR3 DNA sequence: TGTGCCAGCAGCCGACGGGACAGTTACGAGCAGTACTTC. This codes for CASSRRDSYEQYF.

The chain has TRBV18 and TRBJ1-1, with 11 nucleotides matching TRBD1. The CDR3 is 18 amino acids. V shed 4 bases, J shed 0 bases, and the junction held 10 bases outside the gene matches. The germline gives CDR1 KGHSH, CDR2 LQKENI. Here the CDR3 reads CASSRNGQGAGMNTEAFF. The DNA for the CDR3 is TGTGCCAGCTCACGAAATGGACAGGGGGCGGGCATGAACACTGAAGCTTTCTTT. Using reference TRBV18 and TRBJ1-1 for the parts outside the CDR3, the full variable domain is NAGVMQNPRHLVRRRGQEARLRCSPMKGHSHVYWYRQLPEEGLKFMVYLQKENIIDESGMPKERFSAEFPKEGPSILRIQQVVRGDSAAYFCASSRNGQGAGMNTEAFFGQGTRLTVV.

DNA for the CDR3: TGTGCCAGCAGCCCCCGAGGGACAGCTCGAGAGCAGTACTTC. The encoded protein is CASSPRGTAREQYF. V is TRBV9 and J is TRBJ2-7; 7 nucleotides match TRBD1. This CDR3 region has 14 residues. V was pared by 4 bases and J by 7 bases, with 11 bases of the junction left unmatched. Germline V lookup: CDR1 SGDLS, CDR2 YYNGEE.

The CDR3 bases are TGTGCCAGCAGTCGGGACAGGGATCGTTTAGAGCAGTTCTTC. Its translation: CASSRDRDRLEQFF. The V call is TRBV28, the J call TRBJ2-1; 9 positions match TRBD1. Looked up from germline, CDR1 is MDHEN and CDR2 is SYDVKM. The CDR3 is 14 amino acids. With V trimmed by 5 bases and J by 10 bases, 9 bases remained unmatched. Full variable domain (remainder filled in from reference TRBV28 and TRBJ2-1): DVKVTQSSRYLVKRTGEKVFLECVQDMDHENMFWYRQDPGLGLRLIYFSYDVKMKEKGDIPEGYSVSREKKERFSLILESASTNQTSMYLCASSRDRDRLEQFFGPGTRLTVL.

This chain connects TRBV11-2 to TRBJ2-5, with 10 bases that match TRBD2. This CDR3 has 18 amino acids. Germline trimming cut 0 bases from V and 4 bases from J; bases unmatched to any gene: 11. Germline-derived CDR1 and CDR2 are SGHAT and FQNNGV. As DNA, the CDR3 is TGTGCCAGCAGCTTAGATGCCAGCGGGAGGGTCTTTAGAGAGACCCAGTACTTC. Its translation is CASSLDASGRVFRETQYF.

The rearrangement uses TRBV29-1 and TRBJ2-7, with a possible D match to TRBD2 (6 bases). Germline CDR1 and CDR2: SQVTM and ANQGSEA. The CDR3 consists of 13 residues. Trimming took off 0 bases at V and 4 bases at J, with 10 bases between the two ends. The CDR3 DNA follows: TGCAGCGTTGAAGACGGGAGTTTGTACGAGCAGTACTTC. Translating gives CSVEDGSLYEQYF.

The V and J genes are TRBV28 and TRBJ1-1, with D perhaps TRBD1 (6 bases). Trimming left V 2 bases short and J 5 bases short, with 15 bases between. The CDR3 length is 15 residues. Per the germline V gene, CDR1 is MDHEN and CDR2 is SYDVKM. The CDR3 spells CASSLAPQGQTEAFF. DNA for the CDR3: TGTGCCAGCAGTTTAGCTCCCCAGGGGCAAACTGAAGCTTTCTTT.

The rearrangement links TRBV27 to TRBJ2-1; 7 nucleotides match TRBD2. V was pared by 5 bases and J by 0 bases, with 7 bases of the junction left unmatched. This CDR3 is 16 amino acids long. CDR1 is MNHEY, CDR2 SMNVEV, per germline (reference sequence). The CDR3 reads CASSTLAGSSYNEQFF. In nucleotides, the CDR3 is TGTGCCAGCAGTACGTTAGCGGGCTCCTCCTACAATGAGCAGTTCTTC.

The chain carries TRBV9 and TRBJ2-7; weak D call: TRBD1 (5 bases). The V gene lost 4 bases and the J gene lost 5 bases, with 16 bases spanning the gap. The CDR3 runs to 14 residues. Germline CDR1 SGDLS, CDR2 YYNGEE. The CDR3 is CASSLGPLVDEQYF. The CDR3 nucleotides read TGTGCCAGCAGCCTGGGGCCGCTGGTGGACGAGCAGTACTTC.

V is TRBV7-6 and J is TRBJ1-1; a weak D match, TRBD1 (6 bases). Germline-derived CDR1 and CDR2 are SGHVS and FNYEAQ. CDR3 size: 15 residues. The V end lost 4 bases, the J end lost 4 bases, and 16 bases lay between the germline ends. CDR3 sequence: CASSSSTGGGTEAFF. The CDR3 coding sequence is TGTGCCAGCAGCTCCTCTACGGGGGGCGGCACTGAAGCTTTCTTT. Variable domain in full (rest from reference TRBV7-6 and TRBJ1-1): GAGVSQSPRYKVTKRGQDVALRCDPISGHVSLYWYRQALGQGPEFLTYFNYEAQQDKSGLPNDRFSAERPEGSISTLTIQRTEQRDSAMYRCASSSSTGGGTEAFFGQGTRLTVV.

This sequence joins TRBV14 and TRBJ2-1, with 11 bases aligning to TRBD2. There are 15 residues in the CDR3. V was clipped by 4 bases and J by 5 bases; unmatched bases: 4. In germline, CDR1 is SGHDN, CDR2 FVKESK. The CDR3 protein is CASSRIAGGDNEQFF. In nucleotides, the CDR3 is TGTGCCAGCAGCCGCATAGCGGGAGGGGACAATGAGCAGTTCTTC.

This chain connects TRBV7-9 to TRBJ2-1, with 7 bases aligning to TRBD2. The CDR3 is made up of 15 amino acids. With 1 base clipped from V and 4 bases from J, the junction kept 4 bases outside the gene matches. Germline V gene lookup returns CDR1 SEHNR and CDR2 FQNEAQ (reference sequence). CDR3 loop: CASSLDSGGYNEQFF. CDR3 sequence (DNA): TGTGCCAGCAGCTTAGATTCGGGGGGTTACAATGAGCAGTTCTTC.

For this clone: Other DNA sequences in the same sample also yield this CDR3. The chain employs TRBV6-5 and TRBJ2-7, with D tentatively TRBD1 or TRBD2 (6 bases each). V was cut by 2 bases and J by 2 bases, with 7 bases left in between. CDR1 and CDR2 from the germline V gene are MNHEY and SVGAGI. The CDR3 runs 13 residues. CDR3 residues: CASSYGGPYEQYF. The CDR3 nucleotides are TGTGCCAGCAGTTACGGGGGGCCCTACGAGCAGTACTTC.

The V gene is TRBV11-2, the J gene TRBJ2-2; D is undetermined. The CDR3 covers 16 residues. Per germline, CDR1 SGHAT and CDR2 FQNNGV. Between the trimmed V and J ends, which lost 5 bases and 1 base, there was a span of 14 bases. Here the CDR3 reads CASSTPTALNTGELFF. The CDR3 DNA reads TGTGCCAGCAGCACACCAACTGCTCTGAACACCGGGGAGCTGTTTTTT.

The CDR3 is CASSLDYFGRDGCEQFF. The CDR3 DNA reads as TGTGCCAGCAGCTTAGATTATTTCGGCAGGGACGGTTGTGAGCAGTTCTTC. The rearrangement uses TRBV11-2 and TRBJ2-1, with D possibly called TRBD1 or TRBD2 (5 bases each). V dropped 0 bases and J dropped 9 bases, with 21 bases sitting between them. CDR3 size: 17 residues. CDR1 and CDR2 (germline): SGHAT, FQNNGV.

The chain combines TRBV7-2 with TRBJ2-1; 8 bases align to TRBD2. CDR1 and CDR2 (germline): SGHTA, FQGNSA. Trimming took 5 bases from V and 5 from J; bases not matched to a gene: 8. The CDR3 is 15 residues long. CDR3 nucleotides: TGTGCCAGCAGCACGAGCGGGAGCGGACACAATGAGCAGTTCTTC. Protein product: CASSTSGSGHNEQFF.

This rearrangement joins TRBV2 to TRBJ2-5, with 10 nucleotides matching TRBD2. This CDR3 region has 16 residues. The V gene end was trimmed by 3 bases and the J gene end by 4 bases; junction bases not matched to a gene: 8. CDR1 is SNHLY and CDR2 is FYNNEI in the germline V gene. Here the CDR3 DNA reads TGTGCCAGCAGTGATAGTAGCGGGGGGCCCTCAGAGACCCAGTACTTC. Amino acids: CASSDSSGGPSETQYF. The whole variable domain, remainder taken from reference TRBV2 and TRBJ2-5, is EPEVTQTPSHQVTQMGQEVILRCVPISNHLYFYWYRQILGQKVEFLVSFYNNEISEKSEIFDDQFSVERPDGSNFTLKIRSTKLEDSAMYFCASSDSSGGPSETQYFGPGTRLLVL.

V is TRBV11-2 and J is TRBJ2-5; D tentatively reads TRBD1 or TRBD2 (5 bases each). The length of the CDR3 is 15 residues. Germline loops: CDR1 SGHAT, CDR2 FQNNGV. V dropped 5 bases and J dropped 4 bases, with 17 bases sitting between them. DNA for the CDR3: TGTGCCAGCAGCGCCGACGAGGGGCTCGCAGAGACCCAGTACTTC. Residues: CASSADEGLAETQYF.

The chain links TRBV27 to TRBJ1-5; TRBD1 agrees at 7 bases. The CDR3 contains 16 residues. V dropped 6 bases and J dropped 4; count of bases not matched to a gene: 12. The germline V gene encodes CDR1 MNHEY and CDR2 SMNVEV (reference sequence). In DNA form, the CDR3 reads TGTGCCAGCAGACGAACAGGGGACGCTCTTAATCAGCCCCAGCATTTT. It codes for CASRRTGDALNQPQHF.

The chain combines TRBV7-8 with TRBJ2-6; D call uncertain. Germline-derived CDR1 and CDR2 are SGHVS and FQNEAQ. The CDR3 length is 14 residues. The V end was cut by 5 bases, the J end by 4 bases, with 9 bases between. In nucleotides, the CDR3 is TGTGCCAGCAGCCCCTCTCTGGGGGCCAACGTCCTGACTTTC. This translates into CASSPSLGANVLTF.

CDR3 residues: CASSAGTGYLDEQFF. The CDR3 region has the DNA TGTGCCAGCTCAGCCGGGACAGGGTATTTGGATGAGCAGTTCTTC. The V gene is TRBV18, the J gene TRBJ2-1; TRBD1 agrees at 9 bases. This CDR3 is 15 amino acids long. The germline CDR1 and CDR2 sequences are KGHSH and LQKENI. With 5 bases clipped from V and 8 bases from J, the junction kept 10 bases outside the gene matches.

This clone was found once. The rearrangement uses TRBV7-9 and TRBJ2-1; D perhaps matches TRBD2 (5 bases). CDR3 size: 16 residues. Trimming left V 2 bases short and J 8 bases short, with 19 bases between. Looked up from germline, CDR1 is SEHNR and CDR2 is FQNEAQ (reference sequence). Here the CDR3 reads CASSLSKAARRDEQFF. DNA of the CDR3: TGTGCCAGCAGCTTATCAAAGGCGGCCCGGCGGGATGAGCAGTTCTTC.